This record concerns one T cell receptor (beta chain) sequence. Its specificity is not known. The V and J ends lost 2 bases and 6 bases, in that order; junction bases with no gene match: 4. Germline values: CDR1 SGHVS, CDR2 FNYEAQ. The CDR3 is 16 amino acids. Indicated time point: week 35, safety follow-up. All doses held 300 ug of mutant IDH1 20-mer peptide, with topical imiquimod. The data stem from a study of a mutant IDH1 vaccine in newly diagnosed glioma. The table came from immunoSEQ multiplex PCR; TCRdb's copy has only in-frame clones and leaves some out. Seen here are 40,000 to 55,000 clones, 75% to 85% observed once, and the top ten hold 12%.

This TCR was sampled from a man in his forties with glioma. Sequences were derived from PBMCs, sampled from a glioma patient whose treatment included an IDH1 peptide vaccine. This chain links TRBV7-6 with TRBJ2-1; TRBD2 matches at 13 bases. The CDR3 is CASSLPGLAGPNEQFF. DNA for the CDR3: TGTGCCAGCAGCTTACCGGGACTAGCGGGGCCCAATGAGCAGTTCTTC.